The source of this TCR beta chain is a study of cytotoxic CD8 clonotypes in ibrutinib-treated CLL. T cells were sequenced at a targeted depth of 1 in 200,000 to 1 in 1 million. Some clones are missing from TCRdb's copy, which holds only in-frame ones; the method was immunoSEQ multiplex PCR. The sample has 20,000 to 25,000 clones, about 68% seen once. Germline V CDR1 and CDR2: MNHNS, SASEGT. The CDR3 runs to 15 residues. The J segment lost 1 base and the V segment lost 4 bases, leaving 2 bases of the junction unmatched. V usage is TRBV6-1 and J usage is TRBJ1-5, with 9 nucleotides matching TRBD1. This receptor was identified in a human donor with chronic lymphocytic leukemia. This material consisted of PBMCs, taken before ibrutinib treatment. CDR3 loop: CASSVGTGSNQPQHF. In DNA form, the CDR3 reads TGTGCCAGCAGTGTCGGGACAGGGAGCAATCAGCCCCAGCATTTT.